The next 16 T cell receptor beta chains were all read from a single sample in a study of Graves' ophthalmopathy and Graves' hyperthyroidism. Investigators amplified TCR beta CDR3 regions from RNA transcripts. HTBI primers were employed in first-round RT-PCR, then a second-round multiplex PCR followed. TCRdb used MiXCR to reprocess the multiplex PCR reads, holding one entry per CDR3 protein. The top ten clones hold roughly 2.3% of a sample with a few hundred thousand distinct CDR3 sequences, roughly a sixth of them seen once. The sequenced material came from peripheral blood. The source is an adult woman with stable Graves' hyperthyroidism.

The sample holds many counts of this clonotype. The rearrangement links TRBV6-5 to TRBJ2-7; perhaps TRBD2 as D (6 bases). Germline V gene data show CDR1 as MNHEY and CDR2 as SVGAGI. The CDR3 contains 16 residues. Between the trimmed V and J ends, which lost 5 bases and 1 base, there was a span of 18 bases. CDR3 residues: CASSTETGTPSYEQYF. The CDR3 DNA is TGTGCCAGCAGTACTGAGACCGGGACTCCATCCTACGAGCAGTACTTC.

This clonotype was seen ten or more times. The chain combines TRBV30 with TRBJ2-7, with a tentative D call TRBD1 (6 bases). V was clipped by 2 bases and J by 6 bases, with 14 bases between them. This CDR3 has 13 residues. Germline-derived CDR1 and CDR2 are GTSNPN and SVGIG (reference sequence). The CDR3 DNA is TGTGCCTGGAGTACAGCGACAGGTGGCGAGCAGTACTTC. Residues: CAWSTATGGEQYF. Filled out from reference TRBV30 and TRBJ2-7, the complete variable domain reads SQTIHQWPATLVQPVGSPLSLECTVEGTSNPNLYWYRQAAGRGLQLLFYSVGIGQISSEVPQNLSASRPQDRQFILSSKKLLLSDSGFYLCAWSTATGGEQYFGPGTRLTVT.

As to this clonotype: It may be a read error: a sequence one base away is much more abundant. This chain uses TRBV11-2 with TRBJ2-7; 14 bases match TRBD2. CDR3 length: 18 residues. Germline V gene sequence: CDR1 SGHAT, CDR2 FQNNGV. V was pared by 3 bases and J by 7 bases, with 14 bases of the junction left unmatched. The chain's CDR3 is CASSLRTSGRSPLTEQYF. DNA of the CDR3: TGTGCCAGCAGCTTGAGGACTAGCGGGAGGTCCCCCCTTACGGAGCAGTACTTC.

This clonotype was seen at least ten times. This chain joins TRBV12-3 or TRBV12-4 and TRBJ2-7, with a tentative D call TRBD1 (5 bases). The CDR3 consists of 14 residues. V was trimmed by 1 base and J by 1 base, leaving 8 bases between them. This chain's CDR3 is CASSLGQFSYEQYF. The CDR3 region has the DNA TGTGCCAGCAGTTTAGGACAGTTTTCCTACGAGCAGTACTTC.

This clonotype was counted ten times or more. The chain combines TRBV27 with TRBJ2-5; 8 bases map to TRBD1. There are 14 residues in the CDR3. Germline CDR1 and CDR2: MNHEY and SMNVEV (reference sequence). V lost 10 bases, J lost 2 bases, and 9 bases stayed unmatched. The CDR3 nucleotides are TGTGCCACCTCCAGGGGGCGACGGCAAGAGACCCAGTACTTC. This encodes CATSRGRRQETQYF.

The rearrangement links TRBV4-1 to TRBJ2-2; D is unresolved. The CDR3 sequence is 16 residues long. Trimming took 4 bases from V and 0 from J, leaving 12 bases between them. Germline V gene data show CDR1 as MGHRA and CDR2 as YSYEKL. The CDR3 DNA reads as TGCGCCAGCAGCCTCCGTTGGTTTACGAACACCGGGGAGCTGTTTTTT. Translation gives CASSLRWFTNTGELFF.

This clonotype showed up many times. Here the CDR3 reads CAWDHSTDYTGELFF. CDR3 bases: TGTGCCTGGGACCACTCTACGGATTACACCGGGGAGCTGTTTTTT. J is TRBJ2-2 and V is TRBV30, with D hard to call. Germline loops: CDR1 GTSNPN, CDR2 SVGIG (reference sequence). The CDR3 length is 15 residues. Trimming stripped 5 bases from V and 3 bases from J, with 16 bases between.

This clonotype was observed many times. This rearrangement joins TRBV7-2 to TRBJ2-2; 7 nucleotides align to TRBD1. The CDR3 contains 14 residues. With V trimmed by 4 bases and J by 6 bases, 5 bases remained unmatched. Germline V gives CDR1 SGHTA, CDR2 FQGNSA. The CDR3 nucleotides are TGTGCCAGCAGCTCTCAGGGGGAGTCCGGGGAGCTGTTTTTT. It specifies CASSSQGESGELFF.

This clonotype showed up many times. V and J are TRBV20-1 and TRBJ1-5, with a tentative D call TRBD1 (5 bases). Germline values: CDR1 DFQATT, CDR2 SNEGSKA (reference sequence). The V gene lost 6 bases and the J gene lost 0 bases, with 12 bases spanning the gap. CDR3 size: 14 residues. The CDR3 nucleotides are TGCAGTGCAACGACAGTCAATAGCAATCAGCCCCAGCATTTT. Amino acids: CSATTVNSNQPQHF.

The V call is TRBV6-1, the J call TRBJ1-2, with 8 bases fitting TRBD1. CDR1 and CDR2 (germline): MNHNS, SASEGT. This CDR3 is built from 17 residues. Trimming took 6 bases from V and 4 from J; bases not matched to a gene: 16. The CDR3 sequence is CASSLLLQGALRYGYTF. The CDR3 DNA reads TGTGCCAGCAGCCTTCTTCTTCAGGGGGCGCTGCGCTATGGCTACACCTTC.

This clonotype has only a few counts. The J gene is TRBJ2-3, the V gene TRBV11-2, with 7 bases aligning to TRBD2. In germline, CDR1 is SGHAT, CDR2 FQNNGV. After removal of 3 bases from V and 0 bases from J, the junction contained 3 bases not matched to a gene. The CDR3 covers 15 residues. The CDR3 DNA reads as TGTGCCAGCAGCTTCCTTAGCGGGAGCACAGATACGCAGTATTTT. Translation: CASSFLSGSTDTQYF. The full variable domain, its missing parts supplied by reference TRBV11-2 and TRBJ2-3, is EAGVAQSPRYKIIEKRQSVAFWCNPISGHATLYWYQQILGQGPKLLIQFQNNGVVDDSQLPKDRFSAERLKGVDSTLKIQPAKLEDSAVYLCASSFLSGSTDTQYFGPGTRLTVL.

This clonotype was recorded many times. DNA of the CDR3: TGTGCCAGCAGTTACTCTGGGCCTTGGTCAGCCGGGGAGCTGTTTTTT. Residues: CASSYSGPWSAGELFF. The J gene is TRBJ2-2, the V gene TRBV6-5, with D unresolved. Trimming shortened V by 0 bases and J by 6 bases, and 14 bases separated the two germline ends. From germline, CDR1 is MNHEY and CDR2 SVGAGI. CDR3 length: 16 residues.

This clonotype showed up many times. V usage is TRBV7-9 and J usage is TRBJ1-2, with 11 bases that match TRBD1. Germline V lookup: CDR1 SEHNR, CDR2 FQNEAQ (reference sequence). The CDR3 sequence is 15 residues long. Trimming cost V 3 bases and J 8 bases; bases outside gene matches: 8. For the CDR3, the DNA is TGTGCCAGCAGCTTCTTCTCCGGGACAGGGGGAGGCTACACCTTC. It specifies CASSFFSGTGGGYTF.

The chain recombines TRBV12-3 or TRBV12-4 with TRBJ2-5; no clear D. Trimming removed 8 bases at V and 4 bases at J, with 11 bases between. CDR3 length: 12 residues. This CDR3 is CASYAGGETQYF. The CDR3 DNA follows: TGTGCCAGCTATGCTGGCGGAGAGACCCAGTACTTC.

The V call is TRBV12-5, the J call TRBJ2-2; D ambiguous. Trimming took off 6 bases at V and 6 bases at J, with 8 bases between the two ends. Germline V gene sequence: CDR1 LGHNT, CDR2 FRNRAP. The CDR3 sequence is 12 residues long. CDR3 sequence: CASGSVPGELFF. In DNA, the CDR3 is TGTGCTAGTGGCTCAGTCCCCGGGGAGCTGTTTTTT.

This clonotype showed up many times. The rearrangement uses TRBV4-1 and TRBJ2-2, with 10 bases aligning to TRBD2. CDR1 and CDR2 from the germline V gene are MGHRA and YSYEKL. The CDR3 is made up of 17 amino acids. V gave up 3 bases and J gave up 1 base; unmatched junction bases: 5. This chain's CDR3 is CASSHPTSGKNTGELFF. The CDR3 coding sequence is TGCGCCAGCAGCCACCCAACTAGCGGGAAGAACACCGGGGAGCTGTTTTTT.